The 3 T cell receptor beta chains below were found in one sample sequenced in a study of blood T cell repertoires in COVID-19. Produced via immunoSEQ multiplex PCR; TCRdb's table is partial and in-frame only. The sample holds about 210,000 clones, around 83% seen once. The sequenced sample was peripheral blood. Receptor source: a woman of 80 years or more with acute or convalescent COVID-19.

This clone has a handful of counts. This chain joins TRBV3-1 (or the pseudogene TRBV3-2) and TRBJ2-1; 10 bases are shared with TRBD2. The CDR3 spans 17 residues. Per the germline V gene, CDR1 is LGHDT and CDR2 is YNNKEL (reference sequence). V shed 1 base and J 7 bases; nucleotides not matched to a gene: 10. This CDR3 is CASSQVWLAGAANEQFF. CDR3 DNA: TGTGCCAGCAGCCAAGTGTGGCTAGCGGGAGCGGCGAATGAGCAGTTCTTC.

J is TRBJ2-7 and V is TRBV6-5; 7 bases agree with TRBD2. The CDR3 is made up of 15 amino acids. The germline CDR1 and CDR2 sequences are MNHEY and SVGAGI. V lost 2 bases to trimming and J lost 2 bases; unmatched junction nucleotides: 6. The CDR3 region is CASSYVGGLTYEQYF. The CDR3 coding sequence is TGTGCCAGCAGTTACGTGGGGGGACTAACCTACGAGCAGTACTTC.

The chain is built from TRBV6-5 and TRBJ2-7; D is possibly TRBD1 (5 bases). The germline V gene has CDR1 MNHEY and CDR2 SVGAGI. The CDR3 is 14 amino acids. V lost 6 bases, J lost 2 bases, and 14 bases lay in between. The CDR3 loop is CASSPQVAAYEQYF. The CDR3 region has the DNA TGTGCCAGCAGCCCACAGGTTGCGGCCTACGAGCAGTACTTC.